The 11 T cell receptor beta chains given below trace back to one sample, sequenced in a study of beta chain features in type 1 diabetes. Sequenced material consisted of expressed TCRB transcripts (all of the isolated RNA was reverse transcribed). Some clones are missing from TCRdb's copy, which holds only in-frame ones; the method was immunoSEQ multiplex PCR. The sample has some 240,000 clones; roughly 17% are singletons. Points from the study as a whole: Researchers report that Type 1 diabetes patients had moderately but significantly shorter TCRB CDR3s across all four CD4+ subsets.

Antigens of these TCRs are unknown. Sequencing used naive CD4+ T cells from blood. The receptors here all came from a man aged 30-40 years with type 1 diabetes.

This sequence joins TRBV2 and TRBJ2-5; 7 bases agree with TRBD2. The CDR3 consists of 14 residues. The V segment lost 4 bases and the J segment 5 bases; nucleotides outside the gene matches: 7. Per the germline V gene, CDR1 is SNHLY and CDR2 is FYNNEI. CDR3 loop: CASSALTSSETQYF. The CDR3 nucleotides read TGTGCCAGCAGTGCGTTGACTAGCAGCGAGACCCAGTACTTC.

This clone came up a few times. This chain links TRBV9 with TRBJ2-1; 14 bases fit TRBD2. With V trimmed by 4 bases and J by 6 bases, 6 bases remained unmatched. The CDR3 contains 16 residues. Germline CDR1 and CDR2: SGDLS and YYNGEE. The chain's CDR3 is CASSLRGLAGGNEQFF. The DNA of the CDR3 is TGTGCCAGCAGCTTGAGAGGACTAGCGGGAGGCAATGAGCAGTTCTTC.

This clone was seen a few times. The V gene is TRBV29-1, the J gene TRBJ2-4, with D unclear. Germline CDR1 and CDR2: SQVTM and ANQGSEA. With 5 bases removed from V and 1 base from J, the gap between germline ends came to 9 bases. This CDR3 spans 13 amino acids. In nucleotides, the CDR3 is TGCAGCGTTACTCTTGGGGCCAAAAACATTCAGTACTTC. Translating it yields CSVTLGAKNIQYF.

This clone has a handful of counts. For the CDR3, the DNA is TGCGCCAGCAGCTTGGGAGCGGGAGTGTTAATCCGGAATGAGCAGTTCTTC. It yields the protein CASSLGAGVLIRNEQFF. The chain recombines TRBV5-1 with TRBJ2-1; 8 nucleotides align to TRBD2. The CDR3 extends over 17 amino acids. The V gene end was trimmed by 0 bases and the J gene end by 7 bases; junction bases not matched to a gene: 12. Germline assignment: CDR1 SGHRS and CDR2 YFSETQ.

This clone was seen a few times. The chain joins TRBV28 to TRBJ1-1; D not certain. From germline, CDR1 is MDHEN and CDR2 SYDVKM. V lost 4 bases and J 8 bases, leaving 14 bases between the germline ends. CDR3 length: 13 amino acids. CDR3 region: CASSSAERVEAFF. As DNA, the CDR3 is TGTGCCAGCAGTTCAGCGGAACGGGTGGAAGCTTTCTTT.

The V gene is TRBV28, the J gene TRBJ2-3; D call uncertain. V lost 6 bases, J lost 3 bases, and 7 bases lay in between. The CDR3 length is 12 residues. The germline gives CDR1 MDHEN, CDR2 SYDVKM. The CDR3 sequence: CASSLMTDTQYF. The CDR3 nucleotides are TGTGCCAGCAGCCTAATGACAGATACGCAGTATTTT. Supplemented by reference TRBV28 and TRBJ2-3, the full variable domain reads DVKVTQSSRYLVKRTGEKVFLECVQDMDHENMFWYRQDPGLGLRLIYFSYDVKMKEKGDIPEGYSVSREKKERFSLILESASTNQTSMYLCASSLMTDTQYFGPGTRLTVL.

The V call is TRBV6-1, the J call TRBJ2-7; D possibly corresponds to TRBD2 (6 bases). The length of the CDR3 is 13 residues. CDR1 is MNHNS, CDR2 SASEGT, per germline. Trimming left V 4 bases short and J 5 bases short, with 12 bases between. CDR3 nucleotides: TGTGCCAGCAGTGTTCGACCTAGCGACGAGCAGTACTTC. Protein: CASSVRPSDEQYF.

This chain uses TRBV9 with TRBJ1-4; D possibly corresponds to TRBD1 (6 bases). V lost 0 bases and J 8 bases, leaving 17 bases between the germline ends. CDR1 SGDLS and CDR2 YYNGEE come from the germline V gene. This CDR3 has 16 amino acids. CDR3 DNA sequence: TGTGCCAGCAGCGTAGGTACAGGGAGTTCGATAGAAAAACTGTTTTTT. Translation: CASSVGTGSSIEKLFF.

This clone occurred a few times. V usage is TRBV14 and J usage is TRBJ2-2; D is unresolved. V was shortened by 0 bases and J by 6 bases, with 5 bases between the two germline ends. Germline CDR1 SGHDN, CDR2 FVKESK. The CDR3 runs 13 residues. Written as DNA, the CDR3 is TGTGCCAGCAGCCAAGATATGGCCGGGGAGCTGTTTTTT. Translated, it gives CASSQDMAGELFF. Supplemented by reference TRBV14 and TRBJ2-2, the full variable domain reads EAGVTQFPSHSVIEKGQTVTLRCDPISGHDNLYWYRRVMGKEIKFLLHFVKESKQDESGMPNNRFLAERTGGTYSTLKVQPAELEDSGVYFCASSQDMAGELFFGEGSRLTVL.

CDR3 nucleotides: TGTGCCAGCAGCCTTCGGGACTTACGCACAGATACGCAGTATTTT. It yields the protein CASSLRDLRTDTQYF. V usage is TRBV7-9 and J usage is TRBJ2-3; a weak D match, TRBD2 (6 bases). Trimming removed 5 bases from V and 1 base from J, with 13 bases in between. The CDR3 contains 15 residues. Germline loops: CDR1 SEHNR, CDR2 FQNEAQ (reference sequence).

This chain connects TRBV5-1 to TRBJ2-7; D unclear. Germline lookup yields CDR1 SGHRS and CDR2 YFSETQ. The V end lost 2 bases, the J end lost 0 bases, and 9 bases lay between the germline ends. This CDR3 has 14 amino acids. The DNA of the CDR3 is TGCGCCAGCAGCTTCGTTGGAAGCTCCTACGAGCAGTACTTC. Amino acid sequence: CASSFVGSSYEQYF.